Reported below is one TCR beta chain. This sample was taken from a study of blood T cell repertoires in COVID-19. Study-wide context: Samples of COVID-19 (acute and convalescent) were obtained from the United States, Italy and Spain. PBMCs, B-cell-depleted T cells, or T cells were the source of the cDNA or gDNA that made up the material.

Losses at the gene ends were 10 bases for V and 6 bases for J; bases not matched to a gene: 18. The CDR3 totals 15 residues. The germline gives CDR1 SGHAT, CDR2 FQNNGV. Per the study methods: Counts of nucleated cells, estimated from reference gene primer amplification, were obtained. Profiling relied on immunoSEQ multiplex PCR, and the TCRdb table lists in-frame clones only, not all of them. The V and J calls and clone size come from that table; D and trimming were worked out from the DNA. The data hold roughly 100,000 clones, with about four fifths observed a single time. The TCR originated in a woman aged 70-85 years with acute or convalescent COVID-19. The sequenced sample consisted of peripheral blood. This chain joins TRBV11-2 and TRBJ2-7; 7 bases are shared with TRBD2. CDR3 in DNA: TGTGCCACCTCCCTGCTAGAGCGGGGAAGGACCGAGCAGTACTTC. This translates into CATSLLERGRTEQYF.